This T cell receptor beta chain was documented in a study of OX40 agonist ivuxolimab in advanced cancers. The repertoire was sequenced with immunoSEQ multiplex PCR; TCRdb's copy has only in-frame clones and lacks some. The data hold approximately 87,000 clones, with roughly nine tenths observed a single time. This TCR derives from an adult with an advanced solid tumor such as melanoma, head and neck, liver or kidney cancer. This material consisted of CD4+ or CD8+ T cells sorted from blood, taken in a trial of the OX40 agonist ivuxolimab.

CDR3 coding DNA: TGTGCCAGCAGCTTGTTCGTAAGAGAGCAGTACTTC. It codes for CASSLFVREQYF. The chain has TRBV11-2 and TRBJ2-7; D is uncertain. The CDR3 has 12 residues. V gave up 3 bases and J gave up 7 bases, with 10 bases separating them. Germline CDR1 is SGHAT and CDR2 is FQNNGV.